This T cell receptor beta chain is drawn from a study of T cell responses to AZD1222 COVID-19 vaccine. There are 14 residues in the CDR3. Trimming left V 5 bases short and J 3 bases short, with 11 bases between. Germline assignment: CDR1 LNHNV and CDR2 YYDKDF (reference sequence). In regard to this clone: Its antigen is not known.

The study, taken as a whole, reports: The donor cohort was predominantly white British with a female majority, and clonal diversity may have been underestimated.

TCRdb keeps only in-frame clones here, not all; method: immunoSEQ multiplex PCR. The profile shows approximately 300,000 clones, 94% of them singletons. The V and J genes are TRBV15 and TRBJ1-3; D might be TRBD1 (5 bases). The starting material was peripheral blood, obtained 28 days after the second AZD1222 dose. The source of this sequence is an adult who received the AZD1222 COVID-19 vaccine. The CDR3 here is CATSRRDGGNTIYF. The CDR3 nucleotides are TGTGCCACCAGCCGAAGGGACGGTGGAAACACCATATATTTT.